This entry features one T cell receptor beta chain sequence. This sample is part of a study of blood T cell repertoires in COVID-19. Sequencing was performed with immunoSEQ multiplex PCR; in TCRdb, only in-frame clones are kept and a portion is missing. The sample contains some 76,000 clones, roughly 89% of which appear only once. V lost 0 bases and J lost 3, with 11 bases in between. Germline V CDR1 and CDR2: SGDLS, YYNGEE. The CDR3 spans 15 residues. The chain is built from TRBV9 and TRBJ2-3, with a tentative D call TRBD2 (5 bases). The specimen sequenced was peripheral blood. This sequence was found in a man aged 55-75 years with acute or convalescent COVID-19. CDR3 region: CASSVEVAGTDTQYF. The DNA of the CDR3 is TGTGCCAGCAGCGTAGAGGTCGCGGGTACAGATACGCAGTATTTT. The full variable domain, its missing parts supplied by reference TRBV9 and TRBJ2-3, is DSGVTQTPKHLITATGQRVTLRCSPRSGDLSVYWYQQSLDQGLQFLIQYYNGEERAKGNILERFSAQQFPDLHSELNLSSLELGDSALYFCASSVEVAGTDTQYFGPGTRLTVL.